A selection of T cell receptor beta chains follows, all from one sample in a study of shared clonotypes between healthy human individuals. Data came from immunoSEQ multiplex PCR; TCRdb stores just in-frame clones and leaves some out. The sample has some 2,000,000 clones; approximately 94% are singletons. The sequencing sample was made of naive CD8+ T cells sorted from blood. These receptors were collected from a man between 18 and 35 years old in good health. CDR3s leave out the opening cysteine and the closing phenylalanine or tryptophan. D genes are given only for firm matches.

j_gene	v_gene	d_gene	CDR3aa
TRBJ2-7	TRBV10-3	-	AISESAGYEQY
TRBJ1-2	TRBV27	-	ASSLGVNPNGYGYT
TRBJ2-3	TRBV4-1	TRBD2	ASSQDNYSGRARATDTQY
TRBJ2-5	TRBV14	-	ASSQATGVVETQY
TRBJ2-7	TRBV7-2	TRBD2	ASSLVLAGVDEQY
TRBJ2-7	TRBV7-6	-	ASSLVRASYEQY
TRBJ1-5	TRBV6-1	-	ASEGLGYQPQH
TRBJ1-5	TRBV28	-	ASTLTGGDGWNQPQH
TRBJ1-5	TRBV19	-	ASSIYFSSNQPQH
TRBJ1-2	TRBV13	-	ASSLGGGNYGYT
TRBJ1-4	TRBV5-1	TRBD1	ASSLTGTGDEKLF
TRBJ2-3	TRBV5-6	-	ASSLYTYTDTQY
TRBJ2-3	TRBV5-6	-	ASSFGGHADTQY
TRBJ2-7	TRBV7-9	-	ASSLEEISYEQY
TRBJ1-1	TRBV28	-	ATNEGSMAEAF
TRBJ2-2	TRBV7-3	-	ASSLLGTGELF
TRBJ2-4	TRBV12-5	TRBD1	ASGLPPGQGAMGTKNIQY
TRBJ1-2	TRBV4-2	-	ASSPEDYGYT
TRBJ2-3	TRBV11-3	-	ASSLRGNTDTQY
TRBJ2-2	TRBV7-3	-	ASSHSANTGELF
TRBJ2-7	TRBV18	-	ASSPDREASYEQY
TRBJ1-2	TRBV13	-	ASSLGEYYGYT
TRBJ2-2	TRBV9	-	ASSFTGRPGELF
TRBJ2-7	TRBV4-1	-	ASSQDGTYEQY
TRBJ1-2	TRBV5-1	TRBD1	ASSPLTGNYGYT
TRBJ1-2	TRBV4-3	-	ASSHTDLDGYT
TRBJ2-7	TRBV15	-	ATSRDRGWGATSEQY
TRBJ2-7	TRBV6-5	TRBD2	ASSYAQGGLGYEQY
TRBJ2-2	TRBV9	TRBD2	ASRSGSVTGELF
TRBJ2-5	TRBV29-1	-	SVVQPAEQETQY
TRBJ2-2	TRBV28	TRBD1	ASSLDRGGTGELF
TRBJ1-4	TRBV11-2	TRBD1	ASSSQGVVGEKLF
TRBJ1-2	TRBV13	TRBD1	ASTLQGNYGYT
TRBJ2-3	TRBV5-5	-	ASSLWQGSDTQY
TRBJ2-6	TRBV7-3	TRBD1	ASSLTPGQPTGANVLT
TRBJ2-5	TRBV13	TRBD2	ASSSPPSGEETQY
TRBJ2-3	TRBV29-1	TRBD2	SVGGALAGGTDTQY
TRBJ2-1	TRBV9	-	ASSVAGSGDEQF
TRBJ2-5	TRBV7-2	-	ASSLTSETQY